A selection of T cell receptor beta chains follows, all from one sample in a study of CD8+ T cells in alopecia areata. The data were produced by immunoSEQ multiplex PCR, yet TCRdb's version contains in-frame clones alone and is incomplete. Among approximately 210,000 clones listed, around 66% were seen once. This material consisted of CD4+ T cells sorted from blood, taken at week 44, from a patient treated with tofacitinib. Receptors originate from a human donor with alopecia areata. Both conserved end residues are part of each CDR3. D genes are given only for firm matches. Clone size is shown for a subset of rows, as once, few, many or a class of expanded clone.

cdr3_aa,cdr3_nt,d_call,clone_size,j_call,v_call,cdr3_length
CASSLASGGQGETQYF,TGTGCCAGCAGCTTAGCGAGCGGAGGGCAAGGGGAGACCCAGTACTTC,NA,NA,TRBJ2-5,TRBV7-8,16
CSGRENNEQFF,TGCAGCGGAAGAGAAAACAATGAGCAGTTCTTC,NA,few,TRBJ2-1,TRBV29-1,11
CASSQDSGQPYSNQPQHF,TGCGCCAGCAGCCAAGATAGTGGACAGCCCTATAGCAATCAGCCCCAGCATTTT,NA,NA,TRBJ1-5,TRBV4-3,18
CASSPRGPYEQYF,TGTGCCAGCTCACCTCGGGGCCCCTACGAGCAGTACTTC,NA,few,TRBJ2-7,TRBV18,13
CASSSGTGGFTEAFF,TGTGCCAGCAGCTCCGGGACAGGGGGCTTCACTGAAGCTTTCTTT,TRBD1,NA,TRBJ1-1,TRBV7-9,15
CASRLTATNTEAFF,TGTGCCAGCAGGCTAACAGCTACGAACACTGAAGCTTTCTTT,NA,NA,TRBJ1-1,TRBV11-1,14
CATSRPPLHYEQYF,TGTGCCACCAGCAGACCACCGTTGCACTACGAGCAGTACTTC,NA,once,TRBJ2-7,TRBV15,14
CSSGGLQETQYF,TGCAGCTCCGGAGGGCTACAAGAGACCCAGTACTTC,NA,few,TRBJ2-5,TRBV29-1,12
CASSSTGDQPQHF,TGTGCCAGCAGTTCTACAGGGGATCAGCCCCAGCATTTT,TRBD1,NA,TRBJ1-5,TRBV2,13
CSVVPDGTNQPQHF,TGCAGCGTTGTCCCAGACGGAACCAATCAGCCCCAGCATTTT,NA,NA,TRBJ1-5,TRBV29-1,14
CAISESRTSGGTNEQFF,TGTGCCATCAGTGAGTCGAGGACTAGCGGGGGGACGAATGAGCAGTTCTTC,TRBD2,NA,TRBJ2-1,TRBV10-3,17
CASSAPGTSGGAFQFF,TGTGCCAGCAGCGCCCCGGGGACTAGCGGGGGGGCTTTTCAGTTCTTC,TRBD2,NA,TRBJ2-1,TRBV9,16
CASSPLDGYSEQYF,TGTGCCAGCAGCCCACTGGACGGATACTCCGAGCAGTACTTC,NA,NA,TRBJ2-7,TRBV7-6,14
CAWSIVIDSGAFF,TGTGCCTGGAGTATAGTGATCGACAGTGGAGCTTTCTTT,NA,NA,TRBJ1-1,TRBV30,13
CASSERGGGTYNEQFF,TGTGCCAGCAGTGAAAGAGGCGGGGGAACCTACAATGAGCAGTTCTTC,TRBD2,NA,TRBJ2-1,TRBV6-1,16